This T cell receptor beta chain appears in the sequencing data of a study of control samples from healthy donors and cancer patients. V was cut by 6 bases and J by 1 base, with 11 bases left in between. The V gene's germline CDR1 is LNHDA and CDR2 SQIVND (reference sequence). The CDR3 is 14 residues long. The table came from immunoSEQ multiplex PCR; TCRdb's copy has only in-frame clones and leaves some out. The sample consists of 110,000 to 150,000 clones, about nine tenths of them appearing once. This clonotype was sampled from a woman aged 25-40 years in good health. Sequencing was carried out using blood. The chain has TRBV19 and TRBJ2-3, with a possible D match to TRBD1 (5 bases). In DNA, the CDR3 is TGTGCCAGTAGGGGGCCAGCAGGCACAGATACGCAGTATTTT. Residues: CASRGPAGTDTQYF. Full variable domain (outside the CDR3, taken from reference TRBV19 and TRBJ2-3): DGGITQSPKYLFRKEGQNVTLSCEQNLNHDAMYWYRQDPGQGLRLIYYSQIVNDFQKGDIAEGYSVSREKKESFPLTVTSAQKNPTAFYLCASRGPAGTDTQYFGPGTRLTVL.